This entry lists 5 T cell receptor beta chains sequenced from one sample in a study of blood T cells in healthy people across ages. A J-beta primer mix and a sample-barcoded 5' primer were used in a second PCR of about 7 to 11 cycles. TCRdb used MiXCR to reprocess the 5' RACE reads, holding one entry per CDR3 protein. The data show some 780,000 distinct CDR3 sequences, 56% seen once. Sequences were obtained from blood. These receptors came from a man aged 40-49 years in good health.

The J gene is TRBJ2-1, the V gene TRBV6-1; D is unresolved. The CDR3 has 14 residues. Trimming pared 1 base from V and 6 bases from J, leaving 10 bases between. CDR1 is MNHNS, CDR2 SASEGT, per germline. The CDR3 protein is CASSEVTLGNEQFF. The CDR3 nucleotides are TGTGCCAGCAGTGAAGTTACGCTAGGCAATGAGCAGTTCTTC.

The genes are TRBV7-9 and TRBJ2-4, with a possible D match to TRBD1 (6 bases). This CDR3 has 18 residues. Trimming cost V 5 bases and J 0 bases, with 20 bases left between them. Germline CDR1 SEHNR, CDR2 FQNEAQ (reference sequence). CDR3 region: CASSPPGAGVLAKNIQYF. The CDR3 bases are TGTGCCAGCAGCCCCCCCGGGGCAGGGGTCTTAGCCAAAAACATTCAGTACTTC.

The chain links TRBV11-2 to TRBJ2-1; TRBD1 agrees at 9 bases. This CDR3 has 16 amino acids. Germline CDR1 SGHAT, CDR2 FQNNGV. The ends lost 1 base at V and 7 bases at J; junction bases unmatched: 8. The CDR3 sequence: CASSLAGTGNVNEQFF. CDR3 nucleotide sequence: TGTGCCAGCAGCTTAGCAGGGACAGGGAACGTAAATGAGCAGTTCTTC.

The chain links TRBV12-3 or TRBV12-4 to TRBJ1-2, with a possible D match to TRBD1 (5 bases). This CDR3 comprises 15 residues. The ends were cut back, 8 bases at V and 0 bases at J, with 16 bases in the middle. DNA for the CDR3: TGTGCCAGCGCCAATGACGGGGCAGCTAACTATGGCTACACCTTC. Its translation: CASANDGAANYGYTF.

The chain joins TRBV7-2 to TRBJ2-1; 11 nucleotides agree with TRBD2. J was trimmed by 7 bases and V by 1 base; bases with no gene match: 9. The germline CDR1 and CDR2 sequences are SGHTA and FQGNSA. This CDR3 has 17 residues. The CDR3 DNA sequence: TGTGCCAGCAGCTTAGTTAGCGGGGGGGCCCGCCTTAATGAGCAGTTCTTC. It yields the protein CASSLVSGGARLNEQFF.